These T cell receptor beta chains were read from a single sample in a study of T cells in Graves' hyperthyroidism and ophthalmopathy. TCRdb re-analysed the multiplex PCR reads in MiXCR, keeping a single row per CDR3 protein. The repertoire holds around 190,000 distinct CDR3 sequences, with about 15% as singletons. The specimen was blood. These receptors were taken from a woman in her fifties or sixties with Graves' hyperthyroidism. CDR3s include the opening cysteine and the closing phenylalanine or tryptophan. The D gene is left open where the match is weak. Not all rows give a size; the values are once, few, many and, for expanded clones, a class.

TRBJ1-1	few	TRBV7-9	NA	CASSVDLTGTQNTEAFF	TGTGCCAGCAGCGTAGACCTTACCGGGACACAGAACACTGAAGCTTTCTTT
TRBJ2-2	NA	TRBV14	TRBD1	CASSLRQGAIGELFF	TGTGCCAGCAGCCTCCGACAGGGGGCCATCGGGGAGCTGTTTTTT
TRBJ2-1	many	TRBV30	NA	CAWKVAGSEQFF	TGTGCCTGGAAAGTAGCAGGGAGTGAGCAGTTCTTC
TRBJ2-7	NA	TRBV28	NA	CASESFGGYEQYF	TGTGCCAGCGAAAGTTTTGGGGGCTACGAGCAGTACTTC
TRBJ1-2	few	TRBV20-1	NA	CSAQGQGNDYGCTF	NA
TRBJ2-2	NA	TRBV5-1	NA	CASSLVGAGGELFF	TGCGCCAGCAGCTTGGTAGGGGCCGGCGGGGAGCTGTTTTTT
TRBJ2-7	NA	TRBV5-1	NA	CASGVGQLLYEQYF	TGCGCCAGCGGGGTGGGCCAGCTTCTCTACGAGCAGTACTTC
TRBJ2-2	NA	TRBV27	NA	CASNFLGSGELFF	TGTGCCAGCAATTTTCTGGGGTCCGGGGAGCTGTTTTTT
TRBJ1-1	many	TRBV6-1	NA	CASSYRAETEAFF	TGTGCCAGCAGTTACAGGGCTGAGACTGAAGCTTTCTTT
TRBJ1-5	NA	TRBV9	NA	CASSGLDSTNQPQHF	TGTGCCAGCAGCGGATTAGACAGTACCAATCAGCCCCAGCATTTT
TRBJ2-2	NA	TRBV7-3	NA	CTISLRVGELFF	TGTACCATCAGCTTACGTGTCGGGGAGCTGTTTTTT
TRBJ2-1	many	TRBV7-6	TRBD2	CASSLAGERYNEQFF	TGTGCCAGCAGTTTAGCGGGAGAACGCTACAATGAGCAGTTCTTC
TRBJ1-1	many	TRBV20-1	NA	CSAREFQGLAFF	TGCAGTGCTAGAGAGTTCCAGGGGTTAGCTTTCTTT
TRBJ2-1	once	TRBV20-1	TRBD1	CSAREGQGVNEQFF	TGCAGTGCTAGAGAGGGACAGGGTGTAAATGAGCAGTTCTTC
TRBJ2-1	NA	TRBV7-7	TRBD2	CASSPPGLSYNEQFF	TGTGCTAGCAGTCCCCCGGGACTATCCTACAATGAGCAGTTCTTC
TRBJ2-1	many	TRBV24-1	TRBD1	CATSDPGQAYNEQFF	TGTGCCACCAGTGACCCAGGACAGGCCTACAATGAGCAGTTCTTC
TRBJ1-2	many	TRBV15	NA	CATSRDIGQLYGYTF	TGTGCCACCAGCAGAGACATAGGTCAGCTTTATGGCTACACCTTC
TRBJ1-4	NA	TRBV5-6	NA	CASSRRRSQGEKLFF	TGTGCCAGCAGCAGAAGGAGGTCCCAGGGGGAAAAACTGTTTTTT
TRBJ2-3	NA	TRBV2	TRBD2	CASSELRLAVRGKDTQYF	TGTGCCAGCAGTGAACTGCGACTAGCGGTTAGGGGGAAAGATACGCAGTATTTT
TRBJ2-3	many	TRBV12-3/TRBV12-4	TRBD2	CASSSEREISDTQYF	TGTGCCAGCAGCTCAGAGCGGGAGATCTCAGATACGCAGTATTTT
TRBJ1-3	NA	TRBV19	NA	CASSSKGLGNTIYF	TGTGCCAGTAGTTCAAAGGGTTTGGGAAACACCATATATTTT
TRBJ2-7	NA	TRBV6-1	TRBD1	CASSERTGNYYEQYF	TGTGCCAGCAGTGAAAGGACAGGTAATTACTACGAGCAGTACTTC
TRBJ2-7	many	TRBV6-2/TRBV6-3	TRBD1	CASSPRGSSYEQYF	TGTGCCAGCAGTCCCAGGGGGTCCTCCTACGAGCAGTACTTC
TRBJ2-5	many	TRBV3-1	NA	CASSPGGRETQYF	TGTGCCAGCAGCCCAGGAGGTCGCGAGACCCAGTACTTC
TRBJ2-7	NA	TRBV30	TRBD1	CACLRPDRLYEQYF	TGTGCCTGTCTCCGGCCGGACAGGCTCTACGAGCAGTACTTC
TRBJ2-3	NA	TRBV27	NA	CASGLGADTQYF	TGTGCCAGCGGCCTGGGGGCAGATACGCAGTATTTT
TRBJ2-1	NA	TRBV7-9	NA	CASSPRGQSSYNEQFF	TGTGCCAGCAGCCCAAGAGGCCAAAGCTCCTACAATGAGCAGTTCTTC
TRBJ2-3	many	TRBV12-3/TRBV12-4	TRBD2	CASSSGISGRRTDTQYF	TGTGCCAGCAGTTCTGGGATTAGCGGGAGGCGCACAGATACGCAGTATTTT
TRBJ2-7	many	TRBV20-1	NA	CSARRGRSYEQYF	TGCAGTGCTAGAAGGGGACGTTCCTACGAGCAGTACTTC
TRBJ2-7	many	TRBV28	NA	CASSLARGRGLGGKYEQYF	TGTGCCAGCAGTCTCGCCCGAGGGCGAGGGCTAGGGGGGAAATACGAGCAGTACTTC
TRBJ1-2	NA	TRBV19	TRBD1	CASSMGQGVGNNYGYTF	TGTGCCAGTAGTATGGGACAGGGAGTTGGGAATAACTATGGCTACACCTTC
TRBJ2-6	many	TRBV6-1	NA	CAAPYGGANVLTF	TGTGCCGCCCCTTACGGTGGGGCCAACGTCCTGACTTTC
TRBJ2-1	many	TRBV20-1	NA	CSARLGYEQFF	TGCAGTGCGCGACTAGGGTATGAGCAGTTCTTC
TRBJ1-2	many	TRBV27	TRBD1	CASSLGTGSGYTF	TGTGCCAGCAGTTTAGGGACAGGGAGTGGCTACACCTTC
TRBJ2-7	many	TRBV6-1	TRBD1	CASTGQGVHEQYF	TGTGCCAGCACGGGACAGGGGGTCCATGAGCAGTACTTC
TRBJ1-4	few	TRBV9	TRBD1	CASSVGDRGGPNEKLFF	TGTGCCAGCAGCGTAGGTGACAGGGGGGGACCTAATGAAAAACTGTTTTTT
TRBJ2-3	many	TRBV19	TRBD2	CASSSGLAETTSTDTQYF	TGTGCCAGTAGTTCAGGACTAGCGGAAACTACTAGCACAGATACGCAGTATTTT
TRBJ2-5	many	TRBV28	NA	CASSQGPRETQYF	TGTGCCAGCAGCCAGGGACCGAGGGAGACCCAGTACTTC
TRBJ2-5	NA	TRBV29-1	TRBD1	CSVRTGGSGETQYF	TGCAGCGTTCGGACAGGGGGCAGTGGAGAGACCCAGTACTTC
TRBJ2-5	many	TRBV6-1	TRBD1	CASSGGTGWQETQYF	TGTGCCAGCAGCGGGGGGACAGGGTGGCAAGAGACCCAGTACTTC
TRBJ2-7	many	TRBV6-1	TRBD2	CASTSTGRAGEQYF	TGTGCCAGCACTTCCACGGGGAGGGCGGGCGAGCAGTACTTC
TRBJ2-1	many	TRBV28	NA	CASTLRGRKNEQFF	TGTGCCAGCACCCTGAGAGGGAGGAAAAATGAGCAGTTCTTC
TRBJ1-6	NA	TRBV28	TRBD1	CASSRDSNSPLHF	TGTGCCAGCAGTCGGGACAGTAATTCACCCCTCCACTTT
TRBJ2-7	NA	TRBV5-1	TRBD2	CASSLRAGGLNEQYF	TGCGCCAGCAGCTTGAGGGCGGGAGGGCTTAACGAGCAGTACTTC
TRBJ2-3	many	TRBV6-1	TRBD1	CASSDGPGQVTDTQYF	TGTGCCAGCAGTGATGGTCCCGGACAGGTCACAGATACGCAGTATTTT
TRBJ2-3	many	TRBV7-2	NA	CASRFRDSELSTDTQYF	TGTGCCAGCAGATTTCGGGACTCCGAACTTAGCACAGATACGCAGTATTTT
TRBJ2-7	many	TRBV30	NA	CAWSADITYEQYF	TGTGCCTGGAGTGCCGACATAACCTACGAGCAGTACTTC
TRBJ2-5	NA	TRBV30	NA	CAWSRRIQETQYF	TGTGCCTGGAGTCGCAGAATTCAAGAGACCCAGTACTTC
TRBJ2-2	NA	TRBV6-2/TRBV6-3	NA	CASSRLLSGKNTGELFF	TGTGCCAGCAGCCGTCTTCTCTCCGGGAAGAACACCGGGGAGCTGTTTTTT
TRBJ2-3	many	TRBV20-1	NA	CSASHAGIDTQYF	TGCAGTGCTAGTCACGCCGGGATTGATACGCAGTATTTT